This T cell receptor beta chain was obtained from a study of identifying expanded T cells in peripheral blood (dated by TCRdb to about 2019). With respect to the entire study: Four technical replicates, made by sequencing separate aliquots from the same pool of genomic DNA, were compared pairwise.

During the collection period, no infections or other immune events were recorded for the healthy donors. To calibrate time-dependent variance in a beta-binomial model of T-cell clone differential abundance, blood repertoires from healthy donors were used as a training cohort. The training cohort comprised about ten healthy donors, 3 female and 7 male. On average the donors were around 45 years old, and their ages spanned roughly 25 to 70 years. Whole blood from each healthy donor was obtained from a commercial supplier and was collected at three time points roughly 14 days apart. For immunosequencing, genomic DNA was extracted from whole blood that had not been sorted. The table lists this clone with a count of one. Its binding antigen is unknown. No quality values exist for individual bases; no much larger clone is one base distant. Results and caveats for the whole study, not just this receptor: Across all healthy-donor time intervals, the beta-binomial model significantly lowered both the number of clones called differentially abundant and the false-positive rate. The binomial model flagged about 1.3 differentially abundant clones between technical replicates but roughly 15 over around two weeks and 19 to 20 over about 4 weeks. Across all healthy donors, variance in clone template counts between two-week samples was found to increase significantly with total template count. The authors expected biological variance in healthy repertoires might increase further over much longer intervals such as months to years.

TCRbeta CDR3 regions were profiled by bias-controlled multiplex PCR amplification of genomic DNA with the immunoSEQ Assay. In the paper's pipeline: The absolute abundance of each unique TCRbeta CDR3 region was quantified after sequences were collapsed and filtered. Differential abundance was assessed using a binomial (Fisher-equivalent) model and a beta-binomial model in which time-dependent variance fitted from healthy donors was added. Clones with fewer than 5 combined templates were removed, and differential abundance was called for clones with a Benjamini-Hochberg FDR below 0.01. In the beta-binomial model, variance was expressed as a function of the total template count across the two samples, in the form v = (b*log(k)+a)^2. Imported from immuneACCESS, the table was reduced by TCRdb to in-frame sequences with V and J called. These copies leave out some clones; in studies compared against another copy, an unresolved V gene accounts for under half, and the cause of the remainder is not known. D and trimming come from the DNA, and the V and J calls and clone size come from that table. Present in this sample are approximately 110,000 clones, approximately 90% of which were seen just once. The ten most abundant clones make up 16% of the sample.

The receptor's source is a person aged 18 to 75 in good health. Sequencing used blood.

The nucleotide sequence is TGTGCCAGCAGCGCAGGGTGGGGGAACACTGAAGCTTTCTTT. Its translation reads: CASSAGWGNTEAFF. Recombination connected TRBV5-4 to TRBJ1-1; 5 matching bases give a weak D call of TRBD1. Per the germline V gene (reference sequence), SGHNT is the CDR1 and YYREEE is the CDR2. From its cysteine to its phenylalanine, the CDR3 spans 14 amino acids. Only the CDR3 region is kept as DNA, spanning 42 bases read in frame from base 1. V loses 4 bases, J loses 1 base, and the germline ends lie 11 bases apart.